This TCR beta chain was documented in a study of T cells in Graves' hyperthyroidism and ophthalmopathy. RNA transcripts provided the source from which TCR beta CDR3 regions were amplified. Using the HTBI primer set, a first-round RT-PCR was run on the TCR CDR3. One entry per CDR3 protein results from TCRdb running MiXCR on the multiplex PCR reads. The data contain hundreds of thousands of distinct CDR3 sequences, around 40% of them singletons. On this clonotype: What it recognizes is unknown.

The study defined stable Graves' hyperthyroidism as no ophthalmopathy progression within 18 months. Uncontrolled infection, other autoimmune disease, pregnancy or lactation led to exclusion. Per the germline V gene, CDR1 is MNHNY and CDR2 is SVGAGI (reference sequence). CDR3 length: 16 residues. The ends were cut back, 4 bases at V and 2 bases at J, with 17 bases in the middle. Study-level results: Ophthalmopathy was distinguished from stable hyperthyroidism by 13 V-J signatures. The model anticipated ophthalmopathy a median about six months pre-onset.

This clonotype originated in a woman aged 40 to 55 with Graves' hyperthyroidism. The sequenced sample consisted of blood. The chain recombines TRBV6-6 with TRBJ1-2, with D possibly being TRBD1 (5 bases). CDR3: CASSFAPGGTNYGYTF. CDR3 coding DNA: TGTGCCAGCAGTTTCGCCCCTGGGGGGACCAACTATGGCTACACCTTC.